This T cell receptor (beta chain) was sequenced for a study of Graves' ophthalmopathy and Graves' hyperthyroidism (dated by TCRdb to 2017 to 2018). Background for the entire study: Peripheral blood samples were taken at the time of initial diagnosis, before any treatment was given. In total, under 150 blood samples were TCR-sequenced: 40 to 45 ophthalmopathy, 75 hyperthyroidism and roughly 17 hyperthyroidism-to-ophthalmopathy patients. An independent validation cohort was composed of 18 hyperthyroidism patients and over 15 patients who later progressed from hyperthyroidism to ophthalmopathy. To explore V-J signatures that separate ophthalmopathy from hyperthyroidism, a discovery set of about a hundred patients was enrolled, consisting of 40 to 45 with ophthalmopathy and fewer than 60 with stable hyperthyroidism. Following sample collection, hyperthyroidism patients were given methimazole at a starting dose of 30 mg daily, and ophthalmopathy patients were given high-dose intravenous methylprednisolone. The study used TCR beta repertoire signatures to distinguish Graves' ophthalmopathy from Graves' hyperthyroidism and to predict progression to ophthalmopathy. In over 5 hyperthyroidism patients, the T-cell repertoire of thyroid tissue was compared with the T-cell repertoire of blood. What the research found in general, with its limitations: In cross-validation, the 13-signature model distinguished ophthalmopathy from stable hyperthyroidism with about 90% sensitivity and over 81% specificity, while in the test set the corresponding values were roughly 80% and 75%. No statistical method was used to predetermine the sample size, and group allocation was not hidden from the investigators. Most of the expanded thyroid clonotypes with a frequency above 0.001 were also detected in blood, and it was suggested that the thyroid immune response may be reflected by blood repertoires. In validation, the model predicted ophthalmopathy progression with about 70% sensitivity and roughly 72% specificity; more than ten predicted patients were CT-confirmed with GO in a median of approximately 6.5 months.

This clonotype was seen many times. The antigen this receptor binds is unknown. No clone much larger than this one lies a single base away; base qualities are absent. The cysteine opens and the phenylalanine closes a CDR3 of 15 amino acids. The DNA shown is the 45-base CDR3, in frame from base 1. The V end loses 2 bases and the J end loses 3 bases, and a stretch of 13 bases separates them. Looking up the germline V gene yields CDR1 SGHTA and CDR2 FQGNSA. Stable hyperthyroidism was defined as no progression to ophthalmopathy within 18 months of follow-up. Hyperthyroidism patients were newly diagnosed, were aged 18 to 65 years, and had a disease duration under 2 months. Anyone with other autoimmune diseases, uncontrolled infections, pregnancy or lactation was excluded from the study. Clinical symptoms, serum thyroxine, TRAb, thyroid ultrasound and orbital computed tomography were used for diagnosis. Using Ficoll-Paque density gradient centrifugation, PBMCs were isolated from 8.5 to 10 ml of fresh peripheral blood. Total RNA was extracted using Trizol reagent, and RNA quality was checked on an Agilent 2100 Bioanalyzer.

TCR beta CDR3 regions were amplified from RNA transcripts for repertoire sequencing. HTBI primers and the Qiagen OneStep RT-PCR kit were used in a first-round RT-PCR, which was followed by a second-round multiplex PCR, size selection and purification. Libraries were sequenced on an Illumina HiSeq2000 using paired-end 100 bp reads. Under the source paper's analysis protocol: SOAPnuke was used for read processing, and reads with adapters, uncalled bases, a mean Phred below 15, or no exact constant-primer or identifier match were discarded. High-quality paired reads were merged with COPE v1.2.5. Each unique nucleotide sequence was defined as a clonotype, and clonotypes were aligned to IMGT TRB V, D and J references with MiTCR v1.1. Only V-J combinations with frequency above 0.0001 were analysed, covering around 99% of repertoires. A TCR clonal expansion and chaos score per V-J combination was defined as the ratio of F50 clonal expansion to chaos observed in the TCRdist matrix. Features were reduced by Welch's t-statistics and random forest to roughly 14 V-J combinations, which fed a naive Bayes classifier. The Morisita-Horn index was used to measure how similar the thyroid and blood repertoires were. Starting from the raw public reads, TCRdb applied fastp trimming at Q25, assembled clones with MiXCR and retained in-frame beta chains. CDR3 protein sequences are deduplicated, and each keeps its most common genes and DNA. The V and J calls and clone size are TCRdb's, not the authors'. The sample profile shows about 370,000 distinct CDR3 sequences; 17% of them were found once. 2.4% of the sample belongs to the ten largest clones.

The sample was peripheral blood. In this chain, TRBV7-2 is recombined with TRBJ2-5, with the D gene not confidently named. The sequence was collected from an adult woman with stable Graves' hyperthyroidism. At the DNA level, the sequence is TGTGCCAGCAGCTTACGCCGTACATACAAAGAGACCCAGTACTTC. Its coded protein is CASSLRRTYKETQYF.